This T cell receptor (beta chain) was recovered during a study of T-cell reconstitution after alpha-beta-depleted transplantation in children. This clonotype was counted at least ten times. During its preparation, the TCRbeta library received unique molecular identifiers. MiXCR, applied by TCRdb to the PCR reads, yields one record per CDR3 protein. The sample yields 350,000 to 450,000 distinct CDR3 sequences, 20% seen once. The material was PBMCs from the stem cell graft donor, obtained from the stem cell graft. The TCR originated in a human donor who donated a stem cell graft to a child with acute myeloid leukemia.

The CDR3, as DNA: TGCGCCAGCAGCCAGGAAAGGACAGTGAACACCGGGGAGCTGTTTTTT. As protein: CASSQERTVNTGELFF. V is TRBV4-3 and J is TRBJ2-2, with D perhaps TRBD1 (6 bases). The CDR3 has 16 residues. Germline CDR1 and CDR2: LGHNA and YSLEER. Between the trimmed V and J ends, which lost 3 bases and 1 base, there was a span of 12 bases.